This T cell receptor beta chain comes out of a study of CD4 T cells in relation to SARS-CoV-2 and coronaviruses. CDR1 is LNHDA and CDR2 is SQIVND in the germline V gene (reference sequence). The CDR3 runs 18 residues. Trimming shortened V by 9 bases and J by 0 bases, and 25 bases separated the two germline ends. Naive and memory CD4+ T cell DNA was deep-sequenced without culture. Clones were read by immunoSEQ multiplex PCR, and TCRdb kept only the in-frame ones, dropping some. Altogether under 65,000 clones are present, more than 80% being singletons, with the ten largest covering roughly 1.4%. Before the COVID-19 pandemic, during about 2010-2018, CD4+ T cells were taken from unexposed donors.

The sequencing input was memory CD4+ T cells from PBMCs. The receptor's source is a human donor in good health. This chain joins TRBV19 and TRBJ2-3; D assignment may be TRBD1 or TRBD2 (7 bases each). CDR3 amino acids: CASRGQRGAGSSTDTQYF. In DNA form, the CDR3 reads TGTGCCAGCAGGGGACAGAGAGGAGCGGGATCTAGCACAGATACGCAGTATTTT.